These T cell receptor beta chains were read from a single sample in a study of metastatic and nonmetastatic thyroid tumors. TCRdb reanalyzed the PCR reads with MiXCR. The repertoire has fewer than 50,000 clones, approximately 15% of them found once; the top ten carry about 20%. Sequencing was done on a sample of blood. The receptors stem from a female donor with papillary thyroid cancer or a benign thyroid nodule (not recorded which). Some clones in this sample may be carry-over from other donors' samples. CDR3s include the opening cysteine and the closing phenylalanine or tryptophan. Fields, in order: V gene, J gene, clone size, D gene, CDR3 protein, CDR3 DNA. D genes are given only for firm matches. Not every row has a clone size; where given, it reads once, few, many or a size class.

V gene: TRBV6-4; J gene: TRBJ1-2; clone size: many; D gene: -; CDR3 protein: CASSDSSMGANGYTF; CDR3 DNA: TGTGCCAGCAGTGACTCGAGTATGGGGGCAAATGGCTACACCTTC
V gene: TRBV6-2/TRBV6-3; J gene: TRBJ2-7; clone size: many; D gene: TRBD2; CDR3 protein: CASSYSSSREGFLRYF; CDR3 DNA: TGTGCCAGCAGTTACTCTTCATCGCGGGAGGGCTTCCTAAGGTACTTC
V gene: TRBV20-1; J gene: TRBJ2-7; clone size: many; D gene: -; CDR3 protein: CSARPQVFPIF; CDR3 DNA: TGCAGTGCTAGACCACAGGTGTTCCCTATCTTC
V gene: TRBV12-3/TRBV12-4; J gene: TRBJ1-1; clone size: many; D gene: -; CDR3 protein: CASSLAAGPTEAFF; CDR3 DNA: TGTGCCAGCAGTTTAGCCGCAGGGCCGACTGAAGCTTTCTTT
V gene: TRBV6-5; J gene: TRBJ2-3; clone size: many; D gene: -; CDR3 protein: CASSYSRGSTDTQYF; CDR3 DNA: TGTGCCAGCAGTTACTCAAGGGGAAGCACAGATACGCAGTATTTT
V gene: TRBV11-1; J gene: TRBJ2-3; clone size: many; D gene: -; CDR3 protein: CASSITGTIGLDTQYF; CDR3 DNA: TGTGCCAGCAGCATTACAGGGACAATAGGGTTAGATACGCAGTATTTT
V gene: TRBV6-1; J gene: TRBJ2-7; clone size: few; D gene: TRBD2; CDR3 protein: CASSTETSTEQYF; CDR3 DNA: TGTGCCAGCAGTACCGAGACTAGCACCGAGCAGTACTTC
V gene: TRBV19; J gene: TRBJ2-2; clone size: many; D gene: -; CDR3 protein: CASSIQGMGTGELFF; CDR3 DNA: TGTGCCAGTAGTATCCAGGGAATGGGAACCGGGGAGCTGTTTTTT
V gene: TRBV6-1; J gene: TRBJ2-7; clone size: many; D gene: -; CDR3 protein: CASTNGQTSYEQYF; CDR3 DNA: TGTGCCAGCACAAACGGACAGACCTCCTACGAGCAGTACTTC
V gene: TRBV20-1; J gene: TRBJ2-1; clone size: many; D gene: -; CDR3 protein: CSALSPQGGRYNEQFF; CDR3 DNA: TGCAGTGCCCTAAGTCCACAGGGAGGTCGGTACAATGAGCAGTTCTTC
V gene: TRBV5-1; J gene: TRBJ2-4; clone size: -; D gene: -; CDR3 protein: CASSFREGYRGQNIQYF; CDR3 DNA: TGCGCCAGCAGCTTCCGAGAAGGGTATAGGGGCCAAAACATTCAGTACTTC
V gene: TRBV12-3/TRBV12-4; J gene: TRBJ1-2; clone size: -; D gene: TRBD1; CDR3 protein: CASSPRGRYGYTF; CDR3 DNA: TGTGCCAGCAGCCCCAGGGGGCGATATGGCTACACCTTC
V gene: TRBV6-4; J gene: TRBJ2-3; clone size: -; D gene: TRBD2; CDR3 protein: CASSASGGRTDTQYF; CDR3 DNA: TGTGCCAGCAGTGCTAGCGGGGGACGCACAGATACGCAGTATTTT
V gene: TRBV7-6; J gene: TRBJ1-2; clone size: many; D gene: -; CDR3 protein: CASSLSPDSGYGYTF; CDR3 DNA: TGTGCCAGCAGCTTAAGCCCCGATTCGGGGTATGGCTACACCTTC
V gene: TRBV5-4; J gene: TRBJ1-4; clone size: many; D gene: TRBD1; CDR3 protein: CASSPGTGEKLFF; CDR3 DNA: TGTGCCAGCAGCCCTGGGACAGGGGAAAAACTGTTTTTT
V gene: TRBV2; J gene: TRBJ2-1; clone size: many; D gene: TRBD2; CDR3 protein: CASSDWLVRTSGSYEQFF; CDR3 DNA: TGTGCCAGCAGTGACTGGCTGGTGCGGACTAGCGGGAGTTATGAGCAGTTCTTC
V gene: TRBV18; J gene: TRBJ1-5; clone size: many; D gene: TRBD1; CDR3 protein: CASSPQQGAGQPQHF; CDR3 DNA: TGTGCCAGCTCACCACAACAGGGGGCGGGTCAGCCCCAGCATTTT
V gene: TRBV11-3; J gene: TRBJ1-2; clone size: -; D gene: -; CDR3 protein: CAGSLGGDAYYGYTF; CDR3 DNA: TGTGCCGGCAGCTTAGGGGGGGACGCCTACTATGGCTACACCTTC
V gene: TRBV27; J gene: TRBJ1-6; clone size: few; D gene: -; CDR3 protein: CESSLRVFRSPLHF; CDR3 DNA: TGTGAAAGCAGTTTAAGAGTATTTAGGTCACCCCTCCACTTT
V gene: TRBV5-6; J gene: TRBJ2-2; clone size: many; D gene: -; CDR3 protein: CASSLPPPGENTGELFF; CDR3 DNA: TGTGCCAGCAGCTTGCCCCCTCCGGGAGAAAACACCGGGGAGCTGTTTTTT
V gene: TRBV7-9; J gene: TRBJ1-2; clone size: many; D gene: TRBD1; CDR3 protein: CASSPRDRGLDGYTF; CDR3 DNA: TGTGCCAGCAGCCCCCGGGACAGGGGGCTTGATGGCTACACCTTC
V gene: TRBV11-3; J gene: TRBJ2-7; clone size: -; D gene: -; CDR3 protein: CASTHNGAYSYEQYF; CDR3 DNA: TGTGCCAGCACTCACAACGGCGCCTACTCCTACGAGCAGTACTTC
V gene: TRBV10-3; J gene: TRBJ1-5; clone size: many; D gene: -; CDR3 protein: CAISESAVQSNQPQHF; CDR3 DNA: TGTGCCATCAGTGAGTCGGCAGTGCAAAGCAATCAGCCCCAGCATTTT
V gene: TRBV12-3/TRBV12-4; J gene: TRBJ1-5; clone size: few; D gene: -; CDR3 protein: CASSFGGRNQPQHF; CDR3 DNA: TGTGCCAGCAGTTTTGGGGGACGCAATCAGCCCCAGCATTTT
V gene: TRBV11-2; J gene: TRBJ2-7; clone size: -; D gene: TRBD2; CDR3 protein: CASSRGTSGSVYEQYF; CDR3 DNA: TGTGCCAGCAGCCGAGGGACTAGCGGGAGTGTATACGAGCAGTACTTC
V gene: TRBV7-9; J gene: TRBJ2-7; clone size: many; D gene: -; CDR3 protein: CASSRDRTEQYF; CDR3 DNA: TGTGCCAGCAGCCGAGACAGGACCGAGCAGTACTTC
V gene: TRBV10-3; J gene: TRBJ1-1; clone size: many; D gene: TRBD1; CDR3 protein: CAIRAGGTEAFF; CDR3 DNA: TGTGCCATCAGAGCAGGGGGCACTGAAGCTTTCTTT
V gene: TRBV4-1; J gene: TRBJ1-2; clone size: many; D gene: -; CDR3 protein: CASSQDTLYGYTF; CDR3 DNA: TGCGCCAGCAGCCAAGATACCCTATATGGCTACACCTTC
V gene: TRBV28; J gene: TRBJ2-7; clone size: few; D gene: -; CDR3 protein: CATTDKTTYEQYF; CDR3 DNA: TGTGCCACTACGGACAAGACCACCTACGAGCAGTACTTC
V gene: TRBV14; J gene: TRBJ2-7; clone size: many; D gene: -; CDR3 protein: CASSQLISGEQYF; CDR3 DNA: TGTGCCAGCAGCCAACTGATCTCTGGGGAGCAGTACTTC
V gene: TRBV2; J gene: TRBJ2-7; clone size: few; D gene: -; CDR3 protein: CASSEALLSGEQYF; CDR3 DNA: TGTGCCAGCAGTGAAGCGCTTTTGTCGGGTGAGCAGTACTTC
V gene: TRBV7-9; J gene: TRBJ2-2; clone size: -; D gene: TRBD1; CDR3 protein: CASSPDRASGELFF; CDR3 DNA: TGTGCCAGCAGCCCGGACAGGGCGTCGGGGGAGCTGTTTTTT
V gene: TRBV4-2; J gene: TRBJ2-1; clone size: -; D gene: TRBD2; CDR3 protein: CASSQGTSGRGPNEQFF; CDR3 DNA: TGTGCCAGCAGCCAAGGAACGAGCGGGAGAGGGCCCAATGAGCAGTTCTTC